A selection of T cell receptor beta chains follows, all from one sample in a study of shared clonotypes between healthy human individuals. The protocol was immunoSEQ multiplex PCR, while the TCRdb copy is restricted to in-frame clones and leaves out a portion. In the table there are hundreds of thousands of clones, roughly 96% of which are singletons. The sample was naive CD8+ T cells sorted from blood. The receptors originated from a man in his thirties or forties in good health. Each CDR3 is given without its conserved first and last residue. Size is stated for part of the rows, as once, few or many counts, or as a class when the clone is expanded.

size	V	CDR3
once	TRBV30	ARQGSSYEQY
NA	TRBV7-9	ASSLVAGGNTEAF
NA	TRBV4-1	ASSLQGLAGDNEQF
NA	TRBV11-2	ASIKPGLNTEAF
once	TRBV29-1	SVEDLTRGFTDTQY
NA	TRBV7-8	ASSPPIAGLYEQY
NA	TRBV15	ALRLSSGSPDTQY
NA	TRBV11-2	ASSLARAPYNEQF
NA	TRBV6-1	ASSEDPKLNQPQH
NA	TRBV29-1	SARQDSTYEQY
NA	TRBV19	ASSISWVGSGANVLT
once	TRBV9	ASSGTVAGGTTDTQY
once	TRBV7-9	ASSSGGEVYLDNEQF